This TCR beta chain emerged from a study of cytomegalovirus exposure and HLA in healthy donors. Overall study: One earlier analysis, a look at about 179 million T cells, found fewer than 140 million unique TCR beta sequences. Study-wide results and caveats: Common viral pathogens were later found to be apparently linked to several of the most significant clusters.

Note on this clone: What it recognizes is unknown.

Trimming left V 5 bases short and J 2 bases short, with 16 bases between. Germline lookup yields CDR1 GTSNPN and CDR2 SVGIG (reference sequence). There are 15 residues in the CDR3. With 60 Vbeta and 13 Jbeta primers, the PCR was carried out. Clones were read by immunoSEQ multiplex PCR, and TCRdb kept only the in-frame ones, dropping some. Among about 130,000 clones listed, about 80% were seen once. This receptor was obtained from a man in his forties or fifties in good health and CMV-seropositive. The rearrangement joins TRBV30 to TRBJ1-3, with D possibly being TRBD1 (6 bases). Material: PBMCs. The CDR3, as DNA: TGTGCCTGGGCTCGGGGGGCGATGGCTGGAAACACCATATATTTT. Translated, it gives CAWARGAMAGNTIYF.